A selection of T cell receptor beta chains follows, all from one sample in a study of cytomegalovirus exposure and HLA in healthy donors. Measured with immunoSEQ multiplex PCR; TCRdb has only the in-frame clones, and not every one. The data show tens of thousands of clones, about 90% seen once. Sequences were obtained from PBMCs. The receptors originated from a young man in good health and CMV-seronegative. CDR3s include the opening cysteine and the closing phenylalanine or tryptophan. D genes are given only for firm matches.

D	V	J	CDR3
TRBD2	TRBV30	TRBJ2-7	CAWSNGLAGVGEQYF
.	TRBV19	TRBJ1-1	CASSIVGTSENTEAFF
TRBD2	TRBV27	TRBJ2-7	CASSLSPSGRALYEQYF
.	TRBV5-1	TRBJ2-1	CASSSRISAGNNEQFF
TRBD2	TRBV27	TRBJ2-7	CASSSRTSGRSSYEQYF
.	TRBV6-5	TRBJ1-5	CASSYLGRNQPQHF
.	TRBV9	TRBJ1-1	CASSVGEGYTEAFF
TRBD1	TRBV5-1	TRBJ1-4	CASSRTGTGIEKLFF
TRBD2	TRBV27	TRBJ2-7	CASSPLSQTSGVYEQYF
TRBD1	TRBV29-1	TRBJ2-5	CSVQGDLVQTQYF
.	TRBV11-3	TRBJ2-5	CASSLGAGSSQETQYF
TRBD2	TRBV25-1	TRBJ2-5	CASSEGLAGGLATQYF
.	TRBV7-6	TRBJ2-7	CASSPLPQPYEQYF
TRBD1	TRBV25-1	TRBJ1-1	CASSERGQGTFF
TRBD1	TRBV7-8	TRBJ1-2	CASSSYRGLSYGYTF
.	TRBV9	TRBJ2-2	CASSVESGGNTGELFF
.	TRBV14	TRBJ2-7	CASSQGRSWGYEQYF
.	TRBV7-9	TRBJ1-1	CASSPQAFF
TRBD2	TRBV5-1	TRBJ2-1	CASSSGLAGESEQFF
TRBD2	TRBV14	TRBJ2-3	CASSQGLAELRITDTQYF
.	TRBV5-1	TRBJ2-7	CASSTGTLPTYEQYF
.	TRBV9	TRBJ2-2	CASSVAGGADTGELFF
.	TRBV30	TRBJ2-7	CAWRGSSYEQYF
TRBD1	TRBV5-1	TRBJ2-1	CASSFRDRENEQFF
TRBD2	TRBV7-2	TRBJ2-5	CASSYILADLGETQYF
TRBD2	TRBV15	TRBJ2-3	CATRRLAGQTDTQYF
TRBD1	TRBV6-5	TRBJ2-2	CASRRDRGQVRSFF
TRBD2	TRBV5-6	TRBJ2-5	CASSRGVGAETQYF
TRBD1	TRBV4-3	TRBJ2-2	CASSHPDRQSTGELFF